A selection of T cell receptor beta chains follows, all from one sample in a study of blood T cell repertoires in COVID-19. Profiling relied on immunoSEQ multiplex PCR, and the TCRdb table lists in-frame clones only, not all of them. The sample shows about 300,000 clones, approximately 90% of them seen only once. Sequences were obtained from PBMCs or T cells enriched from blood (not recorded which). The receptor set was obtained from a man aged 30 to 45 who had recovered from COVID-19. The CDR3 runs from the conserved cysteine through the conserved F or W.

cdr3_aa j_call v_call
CASSLYYRDSLGRDGYTF TRBJ1-2 TRBV28
CASSPPTQTSSYNEQFF TRBJ2-1 TRBV7-9
CSVEKGAGTEAFF TRBJ1-1 TRBV29-1
CASSLHRQTGGNTEAFF TRBJ1-1 TRBV19
CASSHRGSSGNTIYF TRBJ1-3 TRBV5-8
CASSLDLGPLHGYTF TRBJ1-2 TRBV5-4
CASRILKGLLESPLHF TRBJ1-6 TRBV21-1
CASSPHEVNYGYTF TRBJ1-2 TRBV2
CASSLGPKGVLAF TRBJ1-2 TRBV7-2
CASQSTLGTGPGWEAFF TRBJ1-1 TRBV28
CASSQGRDRGLYEQYF TRBJ2-7 TRBV4-1
CAWSSGLAGGEQYF TRBJ2-7 TRBV30
CATSSPGRANYGYTF TRBJ1-2 TRBV15
CASSQVLSLAYEQYF TRBJ2-7 TRBV4-1
CASSVVGQGMQGYTF TRBJ1-2 TRBV9
CASSDRDRDEQYF TRBJ2-7 TRBV10-1
CASSWSGGGNQPQHF TRBJ1-5 TRBV7-8
CASSYSEWGLAGARDSYEQYF TRBJ2-7 TRBV6-2/TRBV6-3
CASSGLADTFGGQFF TRBJ2-1 TRBV19
CASSAHSSRENTEAFF TRBJ1-1 TRBV2
CASSFQTGSSYNSPLHF TRBJ1-6 TRBV7-2
CASSRQGSGNTIYF TRBJ1-3 TRBV5-1
CASSEARRGTYEQYF TRBJ2-7 TRBV2
CASSQEGRASGRPGELFF TRBJ2-2 TRBV3-1/TRBV3-2
CASSPFWEGNQPQHF TRBJ1-5 TRBV21-1
CATLPREGNEQYF TRBJ2-7 TRBV6-5
CASSQPTGSSYEQYF TRBJ2-7 TRBV11-2
CAIREDRGQADTQYF TRBJ2-3 TRBV10-3
CASKGDSNQPQHF TRBJ1-5 TRBV6-5
CASSMTENYGYTF TRBJ1-2 TRBV18
CASSGSYRETQYF TRBJ2-5 TRBV5-1
CASSPDRVHLHF TRBJ1-6 TRBV18
CASSTSGRTADTQYF TRBJ2-3 TRBV19
CASSDGLAGGPYNEQFF TRBJ2-1 TRBV7-2
CASSLGLAGGGGDTQYF TRBJ2-3 TRBV18
CASSFSGSSSYEQYF TRBJ2-7 TRBV6-5
CAISGALTTQAYNEQFF TRBJ2-1 TRBV10-3
CASSLQGARGYTF TRBJ1-2 TRBV5-4
CASSPLHELYTDTQYF TRBJ2-3 TRBV11-3
CASSIKSDPYGYTF TRBJ1-2 TRBV19
CSASRGSEAFF TRBJ1-1 TRBV20-1
CASSYSDRIEAFF TRBJ1-1 TRBV6-5
CASSQERGSAAITGELFF TRBJ2-2 TRBV3-1/TRBV3-2
CASSNSKDRSYNEQFF TRBJ2-1 TRBV21-1
CASSEFGRDRETQYF TRBJ2-5 TRBV6-1
CASSYRGLRETQYF TRBJ2-5 TRBV27
CASSQGTGRDEQYF TRBJ2-7 TRBV5-1
CATSATSGSYHEQYF TRBJ2-7 TRBV24-1
CASSKGQLNTEAFF TRBJ1-1 TRBV18
CAWSIAQGSAEKLFF TRBJ1-4 TRBV30
CAWSAVTGAGELFF TRBJ2-2 TRBV30